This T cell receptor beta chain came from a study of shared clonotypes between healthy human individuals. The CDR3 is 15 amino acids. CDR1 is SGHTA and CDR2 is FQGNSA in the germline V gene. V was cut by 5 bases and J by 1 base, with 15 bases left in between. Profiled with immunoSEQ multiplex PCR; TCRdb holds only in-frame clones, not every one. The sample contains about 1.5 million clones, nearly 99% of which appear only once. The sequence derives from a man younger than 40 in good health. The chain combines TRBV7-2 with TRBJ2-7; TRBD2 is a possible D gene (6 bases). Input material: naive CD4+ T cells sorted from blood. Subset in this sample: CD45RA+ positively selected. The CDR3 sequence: CASSILPGTSYEQYF. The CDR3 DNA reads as TGTGCCAGCAGCATCTTACCCGGGACTTCCTACGAGCAGTACTTC.